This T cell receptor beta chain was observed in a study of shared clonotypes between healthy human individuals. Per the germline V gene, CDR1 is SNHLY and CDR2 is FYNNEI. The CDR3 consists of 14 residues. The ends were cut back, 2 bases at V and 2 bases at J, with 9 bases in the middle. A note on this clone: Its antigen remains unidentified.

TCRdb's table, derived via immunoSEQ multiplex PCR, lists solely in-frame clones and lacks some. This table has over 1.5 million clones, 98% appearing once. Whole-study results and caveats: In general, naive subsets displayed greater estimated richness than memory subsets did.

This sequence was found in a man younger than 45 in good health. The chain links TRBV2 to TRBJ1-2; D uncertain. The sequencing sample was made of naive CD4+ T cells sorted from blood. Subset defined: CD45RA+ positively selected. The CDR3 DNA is TGTGCCAGCAGTGAACCAGGCAGCAACTATGGCTACACCTTC. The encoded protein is CASSEPGSNYGYTF.